This T cell receptor beta chain was sequenced for a study of shared clonotypes between healthy human individuals. Study-wide context: Two women and a few men aged 18 to 49 made up the donors. Overall study results and limits: Genetic and exposure-history diversity was limited by the few donors.

Comment on this clone: What it binds is unknown.

The CDR3 consists of 12 residues. Unmatched junction bases numbered 7, after V lost 4 bases and J lost 13 bases. CDR1 is SNHLY, CDR2 FYNNEI, per germline. Naive CD45RA+ and memory CD45RA-negative subsets were split from CD4+ cells. For each subset, genomic DNA was distributed in equal portions over several immunoSEQ plates. The method was immunoSEQ multiplex PCR; TCRdb's version includes in-frame clones alone and lacks a portion of them. The data show around 2.5 million clones, with approximately 93% seen just once and approximately 0.35% held by the top ten. This clonotype was obtained from a man between 18 and 29 years old in good health. Some clones in this sample may be carry-over from other donors' samples. The V gene is TRBV2, the J gene TRBJ2-1, with 7 bases matching TRBD2. Material for sequencing was naive CD4+ T cells from PBMCs. Documented subset: CD45RA+ positively selected. The CDR3 sequence: CASSGLAEGQFF. CDR3 coding DNA: TGTGCCAGCAGTGGTCTAGCGGAAGGACAGTTCTTC.